A single sample is the source of the 28 T cell receptor beta chains below, sequenced in a study of early T cells in non-severe SARS-CoV-2 infection. TCRdb fed the 5' RACE reads into MiXCR, producing one record per CDR3 protein. The sample lists around 30,000 distinct CDR3 sequences, 5.6% occurring once. Sequencing was done on a sample of whole blood. These receptors all come from an adult who was a healthcare worker with PCR-confirmed SARS-CoV-2 infection or an uninfected control (not recorded which).

This clonotype was observed at least ten times. This chain links TRBV10-3 with TRBJ2-7, with D tentatively TRBD2 (6 bases). V gave up 11 bases and J gave up 7 bases, with 18 bases separating them. Germline V gene sequence: CDR1 ENHRY, CDR2 SYGVKD. This CDR3 comprises 12 residues. The CDR3 protein is CASGGLAGEQYF. DNA for the CDR3: TGTGCCTCCGGCGGTCTCGCGGGGGAGCAGTACTTC.

This clonotype was counted ten times or more. CDR3 region: CASSHRLTENYGYTF. CDR3 in DNA: TGTGCCAGCAGCCATCGACTGACAGAAAACTATGGCTACACCTTC. The chain has TRBV5-5 and TRBJ1-2; a weak D match, TRBD1 (5 bases). The germline V gene has CDR1 SGHKS and CDR2 YYEKEE (reference sequence). The V and J ends lost 4 bases and 2 bases respectively, with 15 bases between them. CDR3 length: 15 amino acids.

This clonotype was detected many times. The J gene is TRBJ2-5, the V gene TRBV5-1; 7 nucleotides line up with TRBD1. CDR3 length equals 14 residues. Germline CDR1 and CDR2: SGHRS and YFSETQ. With V trimmed by 2 bases and J by 5 bases, 6 bases remained unmatched. CDR3 amino acids: CASSFGQGEETQYF. In DNA form, the CDR3 reads TGCGCCAGCAGCTTCGGTCAGGGGGAGGAGACCCAGTACTTC.

This chain uses TRBV2 with TRBJ1-6; 7 bases are shared with TRBD1. CDR3 size: 15 residues. Germline CDR1 SNHLY, CDR2 FYNNEI. V lost 5 bases to trimming and J lost 9 bases; unmatched junction nucleotides: 10. As DNA, the CDR3 is TGTGCCAGCAGTAACAGGGGATCAAGCACTTCACCCCTCCACTTT. Its protein is CASSNRGSSTSPLHF.

The J gene is TRBJ1-2, the V gene TRBV7-9; D may be TRBD1 (5 bases). The CDR3 consists of 13 residues. From germline, CDR1 is SEHNR and CDR2 FQNEAQ (reference sequence). Between the trimmed V and J ends, which lost 5 bases and 7 bases, there was a span of 14 bases. The CDR3 DNA reads TGTGCCAGCAGCCCTAGCTGGGGCTTTGGCTACACCTTC. Its protein is CASSPSWGFGYTF.

This clonotype has ten or more counts. The V gene is TRBV10-1, the J gene TRBJ2-2, with D perhaps matching TRBD1 or TRBD2 (6 bases each). The CDR3 sequence is 15 residues long. V dropped 6 bases and J dropped 0 bases, with 11 bases sitting between them. Germline lookup yields CDR1 WNHNN and CDR2 SYGVQD (reference sequence). The CDR3 nucleotides read TGCGCCAGCAGCAAGGGGGGCTCGAACACCGGGGAGCTGTTTTTT. Translation gives CASSKGGSNTGELFF.

V and J are TRBV13 and TRBJ2-7; D perhaps matches TRBD1 (5 bases). The CDR3 covers 12 residues. Germline CDR1 is PRHDT and CDR2 is FYEKMQ (reference sequence). V shed 5 bases and J shed 4 bases, with 9 bases lying between them. The CDR3 DNA is TGTGCCAGCAGCGCCGACAGATACGAGCAGTACTTC. Its protein is CASSADRYEQYF.

This clonotype was detected only a few times. The V gene is TRBV6-1, the J gene TRBJ2-7, with 9 bases lining up with TRBD2. Losses at the gene ends were 7 bases for V and 3 bases for J; bases not matched to a gene: 4. CDR3 length equals 13 residues. The germline gives CDR1 MNHNS, CDR2 SASEGT. In DNA form, the CDR3 reads TGTGCCAGCACGCGGGGGGGCCTCTACGAGCAGTACTTC. It translates to CASTRGGLYEQYF.

This clonotype was observed at least ten times. The chain joins TRBV12-5 to TRBJ2-3; D ambiguous. Germline loops: CDR1 LGHNT, CDR2 FRNRAP. The CDR3 contains 18 residues. Deletions cut 2 bases from V and 2 bases from J, with 20 bases between. Here the CDR3 reads CASGLTSPSGRHTDTQYF. The DNA of the CDR3 is TGTGCTAGTGGTTTGACCTCCCCTAGTGGTCGACACACAGATACGCAGTATTTT.

This clonotype was observed many times. J is TRBJ2-5 and V is TRBV19, with a weak D call TRBD2 (5 bases). V lost 7 bases and J lost 5, with 14 bases in between. Germline V lookup: CDR1 LNHDA, CDR2 SQIVND (reference sequence). This CDR3 is 13 amino acids long. The CDR3 here is CASNAGGLETQYF. The CDR3 nucleotides read TGTGCCAGTAACGCGGGCGGTCTGGAGACCCAGTACTTC. The entire variable domain, with the rest obtained from reference TRBV19 and TRBJ2-5, is as follows: DGGITQSPKYLFRKEGQNVTLSCEQNLNHDAMYWYRQDPGQGLRLIYYSQIVNDFQKGDIAEGYSVSREKKESFPLTVTSAQKNPTAFYLCASNAGGLETQYFGPGTRLLVL.

In its sample, this clonotype was seen many times. This sequence joins TRBV19 and TRBJ1-1; 7 bases are a match to TRBD1. This CDR3 is built from 11 residues. Germline-derived CDR1 and CDR2 are LNHDA and SQIVND (reference sequence). The trim removed 6 bases at V and 7 bases at J, leaving 2 bases unmatched. The CDR3 nucleotides are TGTGCCAGTAGCAGGGGGTTTGAAGCTTTCTTT. This gives the protein CASSRGFEAFF.

The chain recombines TRBV10-3 with TRBJ1-5; no clear D. The CDR3 is made up of 16 amino acids. Trimming removed 4 bases at V and 0 bases at J, with 13 bases between. Germline loops: CDR1 ENHRY, CDR2 SYGVKD. CDR3 protein: CAISGMAANSNQPQHF. CDR3 nucleotide sequence: TGTGCCATCAGTGGAATGGCGGCAAATAGCAATCAGCCCCAGCATTTT.

This clonotype was observed a few times. One base away lies a much larger clone, so this may be a sequencing read error. The rearrangement uses TRBV6-1 and TRBJ2-3; D ambiguous. CDR3 length: 11 amino acids. Germline CDR1 reads MNHNS; CDR2 reads SASEGT. V was clipped by 3 bases and J by 2 bases, with 0 bases between them. This chain's CDR3 is CASSDTDTQYF. CDR3 coding DNA: TGTGCCAGCAGTGACACAGATACGCAGTATTTT.

This clonotype has a count of ten or more. The chain combines TRBV5-4 with TRBJ1-6, with 8 bases matching TRBD1. After removal of 2 bases from V and 6 bases from J, the junction contained 7 bases not matched to a gene. The CDR3 runs to 16 residues. Germline CDR1 SGHNT, CDR2 YYREEE (reference sequence). CDR3 nucleotides: TGTGCCAGCAGCTTAGGAGGGACAGGCGGTAATTCACCCCTCCACTTT. It codes for CASSLGGTGGNSPLHF. Drawing the rest from reference TRBV5-4 and TRBJ1-6, the complete variable domain is ETGVTQSPTHLIKTRGQQVTLRCSSQSGHNTVSWYQQALGQGPQFIFQYYREEENGRGNFPPRFSGLQFPNYSSELNVNALELDDSALYLCASSLGGTGGNSPLHFGNGTRLTVT.

This clonotype has ten or more counts. The chain combines TRBV24-1 with TRBJ1-1; D might be TRBD1 (5 bases). V lost 5 bases and J lost 3, with 9 bases in between. Germline V lookup: CDR1 KGHDR, CDR2 SFDVKD. This CDR3 region has 13 residues. CDR3 DNA: TGTGCCACCAGTGCCAGGGTTGACACTGAAGCTTTCTTT. Translating gives CATSARVDTEAFF.

The gene calls are TRBV7-6 and TRBJ2-1, with 10 bases matching TRBD2. Germline V lookup: CDR1 SGHVS, CDR2 FNYEAQ. The CDR3 has 14 amino acids. The V and J ends lost 3 bases and 8 bases, in that order; junction bases with no gene match: 4. In DNA, the CDR3 is TGTGCCAGCAGCTTGAGCGGGGGGGCTCATGAGCAGTTCTTC. It codes for CASSLSGGAHEQFF.

This clonotype was picked up many times. V and J are TRBV7-6 and TRBJ2-1; perhaps TRBD2 as D (6 bases). The CDR3 extends over 16 amino acids. Germline V gene lookup returns CDR1 SGHVS and CDR2 FNYEAQ. V was pared by 3 bases and J by 3 bases, with 15 bases between. The CDR3 loop is CASSFITGDFYNEQFF. The CDR3 DNA reads as TGTGCCAGCAGCTTCATCACGGGAGATTTCTACAATGAGCAGTTCTTC.

The table lists this clonotype with many counts. The V call is TRBV7-2, the J call TRBJ1-2; a weak D match, TRBD1 (5 bases). Germline V lookup: CDR1 SGHTA, CDR2 FQGNSA. Trimming cost V 2 bases and J 7 bases, with 17 bases left between them. There are 15 residues in the CDR3. The CDR3: CASSLRIEGTGGYTF. As DNA, the CDR3 is TGTGCCAGCAGCTTAAGGATCGAGGGGACCGGTGGCTACACCTTC.

V and J are TRBV18 and TRBJ2-3; no reliable D call. V shed 5 bases and J shed 2 bases, with 8 bases lying between them. This CDR3 spans 13 amino acids. Germline values: CDR1 KGHSH, CDR2 LQKENI. CDR3 amino acids: CASSTSFTDTQYF. CDR3 coding DNA: TGTGCCAGCTCAACGAGTTTCACAGATACGCAGTATTTT.

As regards this clonotype: This may stem from a read error, because a much larger clone lies one nucleotide away. The V and J genes are TRBV7-2 and TRBJ2-5; 9 bases are shared with TRBD2. Trimming cost V 5 bases and J 3 bases; bases outside gene matches: 10. CDR1 is SGHTA, CDR2 FQGNSA, per germline. CDR3 length equals 16 residues. CDR3 sequence: CASSLHYSGGKETQYF. The CDR3 DNA follows: TGTGCCAGCAGCCTTCATTATAGCGGGGGCAAAGAGACCCAGTACTTC.

In its sample, this clonotype was seen many times. The V and J genes are TRBV12-3 or TRBV12-4 and TRBJ2-3, with 8 positions matching TRBD2. V gave up 2 bases and J gave up 4 bases; unmatched junction bases: 8. The CDR3 length is 16 residues. This CDR3 is CASSLQGGGTPDTQYF. The CDR3 DNA is TGTGCCAGCAGTTTACAAGGCGGGGGGACCCCAGATACGCAGTATTTT.

The chain uses TRBV11-1 and TRBJ1-6; 7 bases are shared with TRBD1. Trimming cost V 3 bases and J 10 bases; bases outside gene matches: 6. CDR3 length equals 14 residues. The germline CDR1 and CDR2 sequences are SGHAT and FQDESV (reference sequence). The CDR3 DNA is TGTGCCAGCAGCTTTCAGGGGGATAGCTCACCCCTCCACTTT. Its translation: CASSFQGDSSPLHF.

This clonotype was detected many times. The chain combines TRBV5-1 with TRBJ2-7; D assignment may be TRBD1 or TRBD2 (6 bases each). This CDR3 contains 12 residues. Germline V CDR1 and CDR2: SGHRS, YFSETQ. Trimming pared 1 base from V and 6 bases from J, leaving 8 bases between. CDR3 loop: CASSLRGVEQYF. In DNA, the CDR3 is TGCGCCAGCAGCTTGAGGGGGGTCGAGCAGTACTTC.

This clonotype was recorded at least ten times. The chain carries TRBV5-1 and TRBJ2-3, with TRBD2 identical over 14 bases. Per germline, CDR1 SGHRS and CDR2 YFSETQ. V was pared by 6 bases and J by 0 bases, with 12 bases of the junction left unmatched. This CDR3 spans 19 amino acids. The CDR3 region has the DNA TGCGCCAGCAACTATGAGCTCGGGACTAGCGGGAGTAGCACAGATACGCAGTATTTT. Its protein is CASNYELGTSGSSTDTQYF.

This clonotype was observed at least ten times. The chain joins TRBV4-2 to TRBJ1-1; D may be TRBD1 (6 bases). CDR1 is LGHNA, CDR2 YNFKEQ, per germline. This CDR3 contains 16 residues. Trimming pared 4 bases from V and 1 base from J, leaving 16 bases between. CDR3 sequence (DNA): TGTGCCAGCAGCCGACAGGAAGATCTGAAGAACACTGAAGCTTTCTTT. This sequence encodes CASSRQEDLKNTEAFF.

Many counts were recorded for this clonotype. The gene calls are TRBV5-1 and TRBJ1-2; 8 nucleotides align to TRBD1. The CDR3 has 13 amino acids. J was trimmed by 2 bases and V by 6 bases; bases with no gene match: 3. CDR1 and CDR2 (germline): SGHRS, YFSETQ. The CDR3 DNA sequence: TGCGCCAGCACCAGACAGGGGAACTATGGCTACACCTTC. Translating it yields CASTRQGNYGYTF.

The J gene is TRBJ2-3, the V gene TRBV11-2; possibly TRBD2 for D (7 bases). This CDR3 has 15 amino acids. Between the trimmed V and J ends, which lost 5 bases and 1 base, there was a span of 13 bases. Germline V gives CDR1 SGHAT, CDR2 FQNNGV. For the CDR3, the DNA is TGTGCCAGCAGCGGGGGGGCCGGTGGCACAGATACGCAGTATTTT. Translation gives CASSGGAGGTDTQYF.

Many counts were recorded for this clonotype. V usage is TRBV12-3 or TRBV12-4 and J usage is TRBJ2-5, with TRBD2 as a possible D gene (5 bases). The ends were cut back, 6 bases at V and 3 bases at J, with 11 bases in the middle. There are 13 residues in the CDR3. The CDR3 nucleotides are TGTGCCAGCAGGGACTTTACTAAAGAGACCCAGTACTTC. Translated: CASRDFTKETQYF.